Presented here are 15 T cell receptor beta chains from one specimen sequenced in a study of identical twins. TCRdb re-called the 5' RACE reads through MiXCR, storing one row per CDR3 protein. The repertoire holds just over 500,000 distinct CDR3 sequences, with about 20% as singletons. The data also belong to a second study, concerning T cells expressing NK-cell markers.

The material sequenced was CD4+ T cells sorted from blood. These receptor sequences come from a woman in her late teens or twenties in good health.

V and J are TRBV7-8 and TRBJ1-2; no firm D call. The germline CDR1 and CDR2 sequences are SGHVS and FQNEAQ. CDR3 size: 15 residues. V lost 6 bases and J 8 bases, leaving 22 bases between the germline ends. The CDR3 DNA reads as TGTGCCAGCAGTCTTGCCTCTGGGCGTGCGGGGGGCTACACCTTC. The encoded protein is CASSLASGRAGGYTF.

There are a few counts of this clonotype. The chain links TRBV20-1 to TRBJ1-1, with 8 bases that match TRBD1. The CDR3 length is 14 residues. V lost 0 bases and J lost 7; bases outside the gene matches: 7. Germline CDR1 reads DFQATT; CDR2 reads SNEGSKA (reference sequence). The CDR3 DNA is TGCAGTGCTAGAGATCAGGCAGGGGGCGGTGAAGCTTTCTTT. Its translation: CSARDQAGGGEAFF.

The chain joins TRBV28 to TRBJ2-1, with 7 bases identical to TRBD1. From germline, CDR1 is MDHEN and CDR2 SYDVKM. Trimming at V came to 6 bases and at J to 2 bases, leaving 4 bases not matched to a gene. The CDR3 consists of 14 residues. This CDR3 reads CASRGTVAYNEQFF. The CDR3 DNA sequence: TGTGCCAGCAGGGGGACAGTAGCCTACAATGAGCAGTTCTTC.

The J gene is TRBJ2-7, the V gene TRBV27; D remains ambiguous. With 3 bases removed from V and 0 bases from J, the gap between germline ends came to 6 bases. The CDR3 loop spans 13 amino acids. CDR1 and CDR2 (germline): MNHEY, SMNVEV (reference sequence). CDR3 sequence reads: CASSFVSSYEQYF. Here the CDR3 DNA reads TGTGCCAGCAGTTTCGTGAGCTCCTACGAGCAGTACTTC.

The genes are TRBV20-1 and TRBJ2-7; the match to TRBD2 covers 7 bases. Trimming at V came to 7 bases and at J to 7 bases, leaving 16 bases not matched to a gene. The CDR3 sequence is 14 residues long. Germline CDR1 is DFQATT and CDR2 is SNEGSKA (reference sequence). In DNA, the CDR3 is TGCAGTGGAAACCCTGGCGGGGGTACATGGGAGCAGTACTTC. Translated: CSGNPGGGTWEQYF.

This clonotype was counted ten times or more. V and J are TRBV20-1 and TRBJ2-7; 7 positions match TRBD2. The V gene end was trimmed by 4 bases and the J gene end by 6 bases; junction bases not matched to a gene: 12. This CDR3 comprises 14 residues. Germline CDR1 DFQATT, CDR2 SNEGSKA (reference sequence). This CDR3 reads CSAIRRDYPFEQYF. In DNA, the CDR3 is TGCAGTGCTATACGACGGGACTACCCTTTCGAGCAGTACTTC.

The rearrangement joins TRBV7-2 to TRBJ2-3, with D possibly TRBD1 on 6 matching bases. The CDR3 is 16 residues long. V lost 2 bases and J lost 4, with 16 bases in between. The germline gives CDR1 SGHTA, CDR2 FQGNSA. The DNA of the CDR3 is TGTGCCAGCAGCTTAAATCCCACAGGGTACCCAGATACGCAGTATTTT. Protein sequence: CASSLNPTGYPDTQYF.

V is TRBV27 and J is TRBJ2-2; 7 nucleotides line up with TRBD1. CDR3 length: 16 amino acids. J was trimmed by 4 bases and V by 3 bases; bases with no gene match: 8. CDR1 is MNHEY and CDR2 is SMNVEV in the germline V gene (reference sequence). CDR3 sequence reads: CASSLATGVSTGELFF. In DNA form, the CDR3 reads TGTGCCAGCAGTTTGGCCACAGGGGTCAGCACCGGGGAGCTGTTTTTT.

Ten or more counts support this clonotype. In nucleotides, the CDR3 is TGTGCCAGCAAATTTCTCCCCTCGGTCGAGCAGTACTTC. Translation gives CASKFLPSVEQYF. The chain carries TRBV12-3 or TRBV12-4 and TRBJ2-7; D not resolved. This CDR3 has 13 residues. Trimming stripped 7 bases from V and 6 bases from J, with 16 bases between.

This clonotype was counted many times. The V gene is TRBV7-2, the J gene TRBJ2-5; TRBD1 aligns across 7 bases. V shed 7 bases and J 5 bases; nucleotides not matched to a gene: 4. Germline loops: CDR1 SGHTA, CDR2 FQGNSA. This CDR3 contains 12 residues. The CDR3 spells CASTPTGETQYF. As DNA, the CDR3 is TGTGCCAGCACTCCGACAGGGGAGACCCAGTACTTC.

The genes are TRBV12-3 or TRBV12-4 and TRBJ2-7, with TRBD2 as a possible D gene (5 bases). The CDR3 loop spans 12 amino acids. V was shortened by 3 bases and J by 6 bases, with 9 bases between the two germline ends. In DNA, the CDR3 is TGTGCCAGCAGTTTGAAGCGGATCGAGCAGTACTTC. Protein: CASSLKRIEQYF.

This clonotype turned up a few times. The rearrangement links TRBV6-1 to TRBJ2-7; TRBD1 might be the D (6 bases). Trimming pared 6 bases from V and 4 bases from J, leaving 13 bases between. Germline values: CDR1 MNHNS, CDR2 SASEGT. The CDR3 extends over 13 amino acids. Here the CDR3 DNA reads TGTGCCAGCAGCAGAGGACAGATTTACGAGCAGTACTTC. Protein product: CASSRGQIYEQYF.

The chain recombines TRBV7-2 with TRBJ2-1; a weak D match, TRBD2 (5 bases). The V and J ends lost 5 bases and 4 bases respectively, with 15 bases between them. This CDR3 spans 15 amino acids. CDR1 is SGHTA, CDR2 FQGNSA, per germline. The DNA for the CDR3 is TGTGCCAGCAGCCCCAACCTACTAGAATACAATGAGCAGTTCTTC. Translating gives CASSPNLLEYNEQFF.

The rearrangement joins TRBV19 to TRBJ1-1; D gene uncertain. Germline CDR1 LNHDA, CDR2 SQIVND (reference sequence). The CDR3 length is 13 residues. V dropped 2 bases and J dropped 4 bases, with 8 bases sitting between them. CDR3 sequence reads: CASSIIRTTEAFF. For the CDR3, the DNA is TGTGCCAGTAGTATAATCAGGACCACTGAAGCTTTCTTT.

This clonotype was seen at least ten times. V usage is TRBV20-1 and J usage is TRBJ1-6; D gene uncertain. V shed 4 bases and J shed 0 bases, with 7 bases lying between them. Germline loops: CDR1 DFQATT, CDR2 SNEGSKA (reference sequence). This CDR3 comprises 14 residues. The DNA of the CDR3 is TGCAGTGCTATTGGGAGCTCCTATAATTCACCCCTCCACTTT. Residues: CSAIGSSYNSPLHF.